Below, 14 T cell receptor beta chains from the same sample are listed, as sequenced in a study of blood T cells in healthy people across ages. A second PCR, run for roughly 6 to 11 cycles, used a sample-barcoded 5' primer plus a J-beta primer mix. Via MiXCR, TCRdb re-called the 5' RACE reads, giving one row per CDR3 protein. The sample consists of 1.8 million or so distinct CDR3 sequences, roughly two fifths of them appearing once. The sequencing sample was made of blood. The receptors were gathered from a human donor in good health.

The CDR3: CASSPGPGLQETQYF. The CDR3 DNA reads TGCGCCAGCAGCCCAGGTCCAGGGTTACAAGAGACCCAGTACTTC. The chain joins TRBV5-1 to TRBJ2-5, with D perhaps matching TRBD1 (5 bases). This CDR3 comprises 15 residues. V was shortened by 4 bases and J by 2 bases, with 15 bases between the two germline ends. The V gene's germline CDR1 is SGHRS and CDR2 YFSETQ.

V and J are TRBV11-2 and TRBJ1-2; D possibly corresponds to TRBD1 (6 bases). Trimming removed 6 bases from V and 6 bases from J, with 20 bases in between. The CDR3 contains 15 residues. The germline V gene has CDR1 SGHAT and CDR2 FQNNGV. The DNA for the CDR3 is TGTGCCAGCAGTCTGGATTCGGGGGGCGCGGATGGCTACACCTTC. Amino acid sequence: CASSLDSGGADGYTF.

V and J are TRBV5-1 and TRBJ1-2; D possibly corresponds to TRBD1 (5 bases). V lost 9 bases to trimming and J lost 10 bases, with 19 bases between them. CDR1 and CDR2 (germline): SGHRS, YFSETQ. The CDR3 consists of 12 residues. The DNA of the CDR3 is TGCGCCAAAAGGGTTGGGCAGGGCGCCTACACCTTC. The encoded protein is CAKRVGQGAYTF.

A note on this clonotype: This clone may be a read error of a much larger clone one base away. CDR3 amino acids: CRARKGGGAETQYF. The CDR3 bases are TGCAGAGCTAGAAAAGGCGGGGGGGCAGAGACCCAGTACTTC. The chain joins TRBV20-1 to TRBJ2-5; TRBD2 matches at 9 bases. CDR3 length: 14 amino acids. CDR1 is DFQATT, CDR2 SNEGSKA, per germline (reference sequence).

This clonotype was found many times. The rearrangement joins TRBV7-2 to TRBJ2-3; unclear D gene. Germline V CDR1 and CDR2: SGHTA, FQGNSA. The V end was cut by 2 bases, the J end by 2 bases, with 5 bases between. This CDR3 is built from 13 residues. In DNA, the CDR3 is TGTGCCAGCAGCTTACAGGTCACAGATACGCAGTATTTT. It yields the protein CASSLQVTDTQYF. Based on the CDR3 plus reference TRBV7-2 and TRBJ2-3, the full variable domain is GAGVSQSPSNKVTEKGKDVELRCDPISGHTALYWYRQSLGQGLEFLIYFQGNSAPDKSGLPSDRFSAERTGGSVSTLTIQRTQQEDSAVYLCASSLQVTDTQYFGPGTRLTVL.

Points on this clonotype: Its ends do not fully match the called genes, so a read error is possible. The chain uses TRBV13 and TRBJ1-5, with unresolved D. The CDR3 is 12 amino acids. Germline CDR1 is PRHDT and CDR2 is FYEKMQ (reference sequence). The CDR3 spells CAGSLGLQPQHF. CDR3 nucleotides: TGTGCCGGCAGCTTAGGCTTACAGCCCCAGCATTTT.

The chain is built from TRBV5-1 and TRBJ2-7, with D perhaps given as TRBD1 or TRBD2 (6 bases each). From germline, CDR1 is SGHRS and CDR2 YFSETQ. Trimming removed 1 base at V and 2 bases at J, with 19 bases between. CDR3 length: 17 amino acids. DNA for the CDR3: TGCGCCAGCAGCTTGATTCTCGGGGGCGAGACCCCCTACGAGCAGTACTTC. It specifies CASSLILGGETPYEQYF. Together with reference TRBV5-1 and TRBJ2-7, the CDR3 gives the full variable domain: KAGVTQTPRYLIKTRGQQVTLSCSPISGHRSVSWYQQTPGQGLQFLFEYFSETQRNKGNFPGRFSGRQFSNSRSEMNVSTLELGDSALYLCASSLILGGETPYEQYFGPGTRLTVT.

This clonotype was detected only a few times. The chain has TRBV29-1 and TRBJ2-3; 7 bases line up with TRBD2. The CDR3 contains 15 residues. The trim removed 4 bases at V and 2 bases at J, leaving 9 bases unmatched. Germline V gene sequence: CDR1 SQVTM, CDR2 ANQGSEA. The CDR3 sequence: CSVAPAGVVTDTQYF. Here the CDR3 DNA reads TGCAGCGTTGCTCCGGCGGGGGTAGTCACAGATACGCAGTATTTT.

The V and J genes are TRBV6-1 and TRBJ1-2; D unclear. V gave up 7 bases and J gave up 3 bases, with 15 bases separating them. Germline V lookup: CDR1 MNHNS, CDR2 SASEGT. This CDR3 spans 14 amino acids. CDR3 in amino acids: CASIPDWEDYGYTF. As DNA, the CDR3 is TGTGCCAGCATCCCGGACTGGGAGGACTATGGCTACACCTTC.

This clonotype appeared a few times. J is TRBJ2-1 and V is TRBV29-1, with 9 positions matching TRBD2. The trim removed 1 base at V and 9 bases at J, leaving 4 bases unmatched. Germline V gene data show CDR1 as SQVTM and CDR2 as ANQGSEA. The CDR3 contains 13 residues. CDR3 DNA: TGCAGCGTTGAAGGCGGGGGGGCCGGTGAGCAGTTCTTC. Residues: CSVEGGGAGEQFF.

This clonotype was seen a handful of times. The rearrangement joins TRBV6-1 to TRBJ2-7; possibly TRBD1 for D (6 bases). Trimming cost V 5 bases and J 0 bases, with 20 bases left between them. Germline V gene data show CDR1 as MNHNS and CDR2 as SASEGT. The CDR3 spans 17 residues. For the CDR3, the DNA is TGTGCCAGCAGTCGAGTTCGAGGACAGTCCATCTCCTACGAGCAGTACTTC. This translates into CASSRVRGQSISYEQYF.

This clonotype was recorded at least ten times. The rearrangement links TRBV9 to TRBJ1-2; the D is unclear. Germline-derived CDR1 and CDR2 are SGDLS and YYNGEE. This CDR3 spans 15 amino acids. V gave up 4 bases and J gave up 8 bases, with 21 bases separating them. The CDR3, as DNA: TGTGCCAGCAGCCCAAACGGGCTCGGCCCGGAGGGCTACACCTTC. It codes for CASSPNGLGPEGYTF.

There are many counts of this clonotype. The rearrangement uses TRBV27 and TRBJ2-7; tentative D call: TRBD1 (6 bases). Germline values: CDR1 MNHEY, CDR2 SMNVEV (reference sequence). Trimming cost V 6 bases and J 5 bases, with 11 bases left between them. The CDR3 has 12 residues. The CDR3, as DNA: TGTGCCAGCAGGGACAGACTGAACGAGCAGTACTTC. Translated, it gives CASRDRLNEQYF.

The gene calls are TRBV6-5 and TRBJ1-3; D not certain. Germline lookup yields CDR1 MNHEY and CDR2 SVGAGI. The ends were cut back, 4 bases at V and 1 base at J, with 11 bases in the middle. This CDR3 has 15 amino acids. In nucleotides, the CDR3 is TGTGCCAGCAGTTTAGACTTCAGGTCTGGAAACACCATATATTTT. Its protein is CASSLDFRSGNTIYF.